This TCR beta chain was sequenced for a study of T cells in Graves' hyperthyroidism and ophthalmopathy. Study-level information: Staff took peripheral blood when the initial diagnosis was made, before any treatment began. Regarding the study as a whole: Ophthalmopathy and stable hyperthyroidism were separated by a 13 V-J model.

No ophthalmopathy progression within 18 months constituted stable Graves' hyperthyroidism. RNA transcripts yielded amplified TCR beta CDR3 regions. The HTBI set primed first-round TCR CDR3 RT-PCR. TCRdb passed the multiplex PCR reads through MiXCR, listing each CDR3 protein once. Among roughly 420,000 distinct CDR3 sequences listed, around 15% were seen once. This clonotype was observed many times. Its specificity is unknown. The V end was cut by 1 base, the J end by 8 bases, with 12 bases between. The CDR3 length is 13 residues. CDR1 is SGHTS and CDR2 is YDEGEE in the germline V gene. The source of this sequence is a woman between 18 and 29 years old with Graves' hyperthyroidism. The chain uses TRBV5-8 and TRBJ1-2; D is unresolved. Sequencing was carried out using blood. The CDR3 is CASSLLDKGGYTF. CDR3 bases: TGTGCCAGCAGCTTGTTGGATAAGGGAGGCTACACCTTC.